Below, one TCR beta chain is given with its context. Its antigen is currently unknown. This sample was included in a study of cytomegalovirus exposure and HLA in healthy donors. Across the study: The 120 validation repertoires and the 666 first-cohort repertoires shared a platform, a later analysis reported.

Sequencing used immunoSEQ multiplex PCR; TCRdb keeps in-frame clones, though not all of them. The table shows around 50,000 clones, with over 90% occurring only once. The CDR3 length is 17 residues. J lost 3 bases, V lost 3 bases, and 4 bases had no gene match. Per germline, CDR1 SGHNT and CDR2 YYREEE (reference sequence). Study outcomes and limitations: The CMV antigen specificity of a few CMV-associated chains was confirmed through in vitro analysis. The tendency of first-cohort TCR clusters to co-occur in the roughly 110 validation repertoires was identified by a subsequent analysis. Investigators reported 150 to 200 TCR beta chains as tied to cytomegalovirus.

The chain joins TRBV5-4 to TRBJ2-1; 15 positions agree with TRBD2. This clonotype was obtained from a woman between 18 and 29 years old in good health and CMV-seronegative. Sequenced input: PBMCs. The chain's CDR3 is CASSSGLAGGFYNEQFF. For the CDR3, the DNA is TGTGCCAGCAGCTCGGGACTAGCGGGGGGCTTCTACAATGAGCAGTTCTTC.